The 24 T cell receptor beta chains below come from one sample, sequenced in a study of blood T cell repertoires in COVID-19. TCRdb keeps only in-frame clones here, not all; method: immunoSEQ multiplex PCR. This sample has around 200,000 clones, with 80% to 90% found just once. Sequencing was done on a sample of PBMCs or T cells enriched from blood (not recorded which). These receptors were taken from a woman in her 30s who had been exposed to COVID-19.

V and J are TRBV4-2 and TRBJ1-5; 9 nucleotides align to TRBD1. The CDR3 runs 15 residues. Germline assignment: CDR1 LGHNA and CDR2 YNFKEQ. V lost 3 bases to trimming and J lost 5 bases; unmatched junction nucleotides: 5. The CDR3 region has the DNA TGTGCCAGCAGCCAGGGGGACAGGGTCGATCAGCCCCAGCATTTT. Protein: CASSQGDRVDQPQHF.

This chain links TRBV4-1 with TRBJ1-6; weak D call: TRBD1 (5 bases). Trimming stripped 0 bases from V and 9 bases from J, with 12 bases between. Germline values: CDR1 MGHRA, CDR2 YSYEKL. The CDR3 loop spans 15 amino acids. The CDR3 DNA sequence: TGCGCCAGCAGCCAAGAACCAGGGTTCTTTTCACCCCTCCACTTT. The encoded protein is CASSQEPGFFSPLHF.

The chain uses TRBV7-9 and TRBJ1-5; 9 bases are a match to TRBD1. V lost 2 bases, J lost 6 bases, and 8 bases stayed unmatched. The CDR3 extends over 16 amino acids. Looked up from germline, CDR1 is SEHNR and CDR2 is FQNEAQ (reference sequence). DNA for the CDR3: TGTGCCAGCAGCTTATCGACAGGGGGGTTTTCTCAGCCCCAGCATTTT. Its translation is CASSLSTGGFSQPQHF.

This clone was counted once. The chain carries TRBV7-6 and TRBJ1-2; 10 nucleotides match TRBD1. The junction had 1 base not matched to a gene; V was cut back by 3 bases and J by 0 bases. The CDR3 is 15 residues long. In germline, CDR1 is SGHVS, CDR2 FNYEAQ. The chain's CDR3 is CASSLGTGANYGYTF. The CDR3 DNA sequence: TGTGCCAGCAGCTTGGGGACAGGGGCTAACTATGGCTACACCTTC.

V usage is TRBV7-9 and J usage is TRBJ2-7, with 10 positions matching TRBD1. Germline V gene sequence: CDR1 SEHNR, CDR2 FQNEAQ (reference sequence). The length of the CDR3 is 14 residues. Trimming cost V 5 bases and J 4 bases; bases outside gene matches: 5. The CDR3 is CASSRGTGVYEQYF. The CDR3 DNA follows: TGTGCCAGCAGCCGGGGGACAGGGGTTTACGAGCAGTACTTC.

This chain connects TRBV30 to TRBJ1-2; D is possibly TRBD1 (6 bases). The germline V gene encodes CDR1 GTSNPN and CDR2 SVGIG (reference sequence). The CDR3 contains 12 residues. V lost 0 bases to trimming and J lost 4 bases, with 6 bases between them. For the CDR3, the DNA is TGTGCCTGGAGTGTACAGGGCTATGGCTACACCTTC. Its protein is CAWSVQGYGYTF.

The chain employs TRBV24-1 and TRBJ2-1; D unclear. The CDR3 is made up of 16 amino acids. Germline loops: CDR1 KGHDR, CDR2 SFDVKD. With 7 bases removed from V and 0 bases from J, the gap between germline ends came to 15 bases. The chain's CDR3 is CATSGTDLSSYNEQFF. CDR3 DNA sequence: TGTGCCACCAGCGGTACAGATCTCAGCTCCTACAATGAGCAGTTCTTC.

This chain connects TRBV19 to TRBJ1-2, with TRBD1 matching over 9 bases. This CDR3 has 15 residues. V lost 1 base to trimming and J lost 7 bases; unmatched junction nucleotides: 7. CDR1 is LNHDA and CDR2 is SQIVND in the germline V gene (reference sequence). In DNA form, the CDR3 reads TGTGCCAGTAGTATAGGCCTGGGACAGGGAAGTGGCTACACCTTC. This codes for CASSIGLGQGSGYTF.

Here the CDR3 reads CASSGWGAGELFF. For the CDR3, the DNA is TGTGCCAGCAGTGGCTGGGGGGCCGGGGAGCTGTTTTTT. This rearrangement joins TRBV2 to TRBJ2-2; possible D gene TRBD2, 6 bases. Germline V gives CDR1 SNHLY, CDR2 FYNNEI. Trimming removed 4 bases from V and 6 bases from J, with 9 bases in between. The CDR3 has 13 amino acids.

This clone came up a few times. This sequence joins TRBV19 and TRBJ1-1; 8 nucleotides match TRBD1. J was trimmed by 5 bases and V by 5 bases; bases with no gene match: 4. The length of the CDR3 is 13 residues. The V gene's germline CDR1 is LNHDA and CDR2 SQIVND (reference sequence). CDR3 residues: CASSPRTGTEAFF. The CDR3 DNA is TGTGCCAGTAGTCCCCGGACAGGGACTGAAGCTTTCTTT. The complete variable domain, with remaining parts taken from reference TRBV19 and TRBJ1-1, reads DGGITQSPKYLFRKEGQNVTLSCEQNLNHDAMYWYRQDPGQGLRLIYYSQIVNDFQKGDIAEGYSVSREKKESFPLTVTSAQKNPTAFYLCASSPRTGTEAFFGQGTRLTVV.

The rearrangement links TRBV9 to TRBJ1-1, with 11 bases matching TRBD1. This CDR3 is 15 amino acids long. After removal of 4 bases from V and 5 bases from J, the junction contained 7 bases not matched to a gene. CDR1 and CDR2 (germline): SGDLS, YYNGEE. Here the CDR3 DNA reads TGTGCCAGCAGCCCTTGGGACAGGGGGTATACTGAAGCTTTCTTT. As protein: CASSPWDRGYTEAFF.

V and J are TRBV9 and TRBJ2-3; D gene unclear. CDR3 length: 14 residues. The germline V and J ends were trimmed by 1 base and 2 bases, with 8 bases remaining between them. CDR1 is SGDLS and CDR2 is YYNGEE in the germline V gene. The CDR3 coding sequence is TGTGCCAGCAGCGTATTTGTAGTCACAGATACGCAGTATTTT. It is translated as CASSVFVVTDTQYF.

V gene TRBV29-1 combines with J gene TRBJ1-3; 8 bases map to TRBD1. The germline V gene encodes CDR1 SQVTM and CDR2 ANQGSEA. V gave up 7 bases and J gave up 4 bases; unmatched junction bases: 3. The CDR3 totals 12 residues. For the CDR3, the DNA is TGCAGCGGAAGGGACAGGGGAAACACCATATATTTT. It yields the protein CSGRDRGNTIYF.

The chain uses TRBV5-1 and TRBJ1-4, with D possibly TRBD1 on 6 matching bases. The CDR3 totals 16 residues. With 4 bases removed from V and 8 bases from J, the gap between germline ends came to 21 bases. Germline CDR1 is SGHRS and CDR2 is YFSETQ. CDR3 coding DNA: TGCGCCAGCAGCCCAGGACCGCGGGGGCGGGAGGAAAAACTGTTTTTT. Its translation is CASSPGPRGREEKLFF.

The rearrangement joins TRBV24-1 to TRBJ1-2; D is unclear. The germline V gene has CDR1 KGHDR and CDR2 SFDVKD. The CDR3 is 13 amino acids. Deletions cut 5 bases from V and 7 bases from J, with 13 bases between. The CDR3 DNA sequence: TGTGCCACCAGTGGAGGGTCTGGGGTTGGCTACACCTTC. Protein sequence: CATSGGSGVGYTF.

The chain couples TRBV28 to TRBJ2-3; D possibly corresponds to TRBD2 (5 bases). In germline, CDR1 is MDHEN, CDR2 SYDVKM. V shed 2 bases and J shed 0 bases, with 15 bases lying between them. The length of the CDR3 is 17 residues. As DNA, the CDR3 is TGTGCCAGCAGTTTACCGCGGGCCTATTCTAGCACAGATACGCAGTATTTT. It yields the protein CASSLPRAYSSTDTQYF.

J is TRBJ2-2 and V is TRBV6-5; D is perhaps TRBD2 (6 bases). With 6 bases removed from V and 6 bases from J, the gap between germline ends came to 17 bases. The CDR3 covers 15 residues. CDR1 and CDR2 from the germline V gene are MNHEY and SVGAGI. CDR3 region: CASSPFRGVAGELFF. Here the CDR3 DNA reads TGTGCCAGCAGCCCATTTCGCGGGGTAGCCGGGGAGCTGTTTTTT.

V is TRBV7-6 and J is TRBJ2-3; 11 bases fit TRBD2. The junction had 6 bases not matched to a gene; V was cut back by 1 base and J by 0 bases. This CDR3 region has 18 residues. Germline CDR1 reads SGHVS; CDR2 reads FNYEAQ. CDR3 loop: CASSLGLAGGPSTDTQYF. Here the CDR3 DNA reads TGTGCCAGCAGCTTAGGCCTAGCGGGGGGACCTAGCACAGATACGCAGTATTTT.

This chain links TRBV7-9 with TRBJ1-2; 7 bases map to TRBD1. Germline CDR1 and CDR2: SEHNR and FQNEAQ (reference sequence). The CDR3 contains 16 residues. J was trimmed by 5 bases and V by 2 bases; bases with no gene match: 11. CDR3: CASSLRQGQLFYGYTF. The CDR3 DNA follows: TGTGCCAGCAGCTTACGCCAGGGACAGCTTTTTTATGGCTACACCTTC.

In its sample, this clone was seen once. This chain uses TRBV3-1 (or the pseudogene TRBV3-2) with TRBJ1-1, with 8 bases matching TRBD1. Germline lookup yields CDR1 LGHDT and CDR2 YNNKEL (reference sequence). CDR3 size: 14 residues. The V gene end was trimmed by 7 bases and the J gene end by 3 bases; junction bases not matched to a gene: 7. CDR3 amino acids: CASIRQGAHTEAFF. CDR3 DNA: TGTGCCAGCATTCGTCAGGGGGCACACACTGAAGCTTTCTTT.

V and J are TRBV27 and TRBJ2-7; D perhaps matches TRBD1 (6 bases). The germline V gene has CDR1 MNHEY and CDR2 SMNVEV (reference sequence). Deletions cut 4 bases from V and 2 bases from J, with 12 bases between. The CDR3 is 14 residues long. The CDR3 nucleotides are TGTGCCAGCAGTTCCAGGGGTCTAACCTACGAGCAGTACTTC. Its protein is CASSSRGLTYEQYF.

This chain uses TRBV2 with TRBJ2-7; the match to TRBD1 covers 7 bases. The CDR3 extends over 16 amino acids. From germline, CDR1 is SNHLY and CDR2 FYNNEI. V dropped 3 bases and J dropped 4; count of bases not matched to a gene: 12. The CDR3 DNA reads TGTGCCAGCAGTGAGTTATCCCCCGGACAGGAGTACGAGCAGTACTTC. This translates into CASSELSPGQEYEQYF.

The chain has TRBV9 and TRBJ2-1; 10 bases are a match to TRBD2. The ends lost 1 base at V and 7 bases at J; junction bases unmatched: 5. The germline gives CDR1 SGDLS, CDR2 YYNGEE. This CDR3 is 15 amino acids long. The CDR3 nucleotides read TGTGCCAGCAGCGTAACAGCGGGGGGGCAGAATGAGCAGTTCTTC. Amino acid sequence: CASSVTAGGQNEQFF. Complete variable domain (other parts from reference TRBV9 and TRBJ2-1): DSGVTQTPKHLITATGQRVTLRCSPRSGDLSVYWYQQSLDQGLQFLIQYYNGEERAKGNILERFSAQQFPDLHSELNLSSLELGDSALYFCASSVTAGGQNEQFFGPGTRLTVL.

The chain combines TRBV7-9 with TRBJ1-1, with TRBD1 matching over 8 bases. Germline CDR1 is SEHNR and CDR2 is FQNEAQ (reference sequence). V dropped 5 bases and J dropped 10; count of bases not matched to a gene: 9. There are 13 residues in the CDR3. This CDR3 reads CASSPAGGIGAFF. The CDR3 nucleotides read TGTGCCAGCAGCCCGGCAGGGGGCATAGGAGCTTTCTTT.